These T cell receptor beta chains were read from a single sample in a study of T cell repertoires in cytomegalovirus infection. In TCRdb, the reads were re-called with MiXCR into one record per CDR3 protein. The sample lists about 310,000 distinct CDR3 sequences; about a sixth were seen once. The material sequenced was PBMCs. The receptor source for this set is a human donor in good health (CMV status not recorded). Some clones in this sample may be carry-over from other donors' samples. Each CDR3 is given with its conserved first and last residue. The order of the fields is clone size, J gene, D gene, V gene, CDR3 protein, CDR3 DNA. D genes are given only for firm matches. Clone size is stated in some rows and not others, as once, few, many or a class when expanded.

abundance: few; j_gene: TRBJ2-1; d_gene: -; v_gene: TRBV6-1; CDR3aa: CASSEATARSYNEQFF; CDR3nt: TGTGCCAGCAGTGAAGCGACAGCCCGGTCCTACAATGAGCAGTTCTTC
abundance: few; j_gene: TRBJ2-3; d_gene: TRBD1; v_gene: TRBV20-1; CDR3aa: CSTRQQGGTDTQYF; CDR3nt: TGCAGTACTCGTCAACAGGGGGGCACAGATACGCAGTATTTT
abundance: few; j_gene: TRBJ1-6; d_gene: TRBD1; v_gene: TRBV20-1; CDR3aa: CSATWTGGSSYNSPLHF; CDR3nt: TGCAGTGCAACCTGGACAGGGGGAAGCTCCTATAATTCACCCCTCCACTTT
abundance: many; j_gene: TRBJ1-2; d_gene: -; v_gene: TRBV27; CDR3aa: CASSSLRGWHQDGYTF; CDR3nt: TGTGCCAGCAGTTCCCTCCGGGGGTGGCACCAGGATGGCTACACCTTC
abundance: -; j_gene: TRBJ2-7; d_gene: -; v_gene: TRBV9; CDR3aa: CASSGKGEQYF; CDR3nt: TGTGCCAGCAGCGGTAAGGGCGAGCAGTACTTC
abundance: many; j_gene: TRBJ1-2; d_gene: -; v_gene: TRBV12-3/TRBV12-4; CDR3aa: CASSLLGRNGYTF; CDR3nt: TGTGCCAGCAGTTTACTTGGGAGGAATGGCTACACCTTC
abundance: -; j_gene: TRBJ1-2; d_gene: -; v_gene: TRBV11-2; CDR3aa: CASSSVRPYGYTF; CDR3nt: TGTGCCAGCAGCTCTGTAAGGCCCTATGGCTACACCTTC
abundance: -; j_gene: TRBJ2-1; d_gene: TRBD2; v_gene: TRBV29-1; CDR3aa: CSVLAGETYNEQFF; CDR3nt: TGCAGCGTTCTAGCGGGGGAAACCTACAATGAGCAGTTCTTC
abundance: many; j_gene: TRBJ1-5; d_gene: TRBD1; v_gene: TRBV19; CDR3aa: CASSNRPGTGINQPQHF; CDR3nt: TGTGCCAGTAGTAATCGGCCCGGGACAGGGATTAATCAGCCCCAGCATTTT
abundance: -; j_gene: TRBJ2-7; d_gene: -; v_gene: TRBV4-3; CDR3aa: CASSLLTTGLSEQYF; CDR3nt: TGCGCCAGCAGCCTTCTCACCACAGGGTTGTCCGAGCAGTACTTC
abundance: few; j_gene: TRBJ2-6; d_gene: -; v_gene: TRBV5-5; CDR3aa: CASSLLHSGANVLTF; CDR3nt: TGTGCCAGCAGCCTTCTTCACTCTGGGGCCAACGTCCTGACTTTC
abundance: many; j_gene: TRBJ2-3; d_gene: TRBD1; v_gene: TRBV7-9; CDR3aa: CASSFGQGDTDTQYF; CDR3nt: TGTGCCAGCAGCTTCGGACAGGGAGACACAGATACGCAGTATTTT
abundance: few; j_gene: TRBJ1-5; d_gene: -; v_gene: TRBV28; CDR3aa: CASSLSPDSFSNQPQHF; CDR3nt: TGTGCCAGCAGTTTATCCCCGGACAGCTTTAGCAATCAGCCCCAGCATTTT
abundance: -; j_gene: TRBJ1-1; d_gene: -; v_gene: TRBV29-1; CDR3aa: CSANRARNTEAFF; CDR3nt: TGCAGCGCCAACCGGGCCAGGAACACTGAAGCTTTCTTT
abundance: many; j_gene: TRBJ2-7; d_gene: -; v_gene: TRBV7-2; CDR3aa: CASSPWAGSSYEQYF; CDR3nt: TGTGCCAGCAGCCCGTGGGCTGGGAGCTCCTACGAGCAGTACTTC
abundance: many; j_gene: TRBJ2-7; d_gene: -; v_gene: TRBV28; CDR3aa: CASSLKRFGYEQYF; CDR3nt: TGTGCCAGCAGTTTAAAACGGTTCGGCTACGAGCAGTACTTC
abundance: -; j_gene: TRBJ2-7; d_gene: TRBD2; v_gene: TRBV19; CDR3aa: CASSTRSGTDYEQYF; CDR3nt: TGTGCCAGTAGTACCCGTAGCGGGACCGACTACGAGCAGTACTTC
abundance: many; j_gene: TRBJ1-2; d_gene: -; v_gene: TRBV7-2; CDR3aa: CASSLNAGMEGYTF; CDR3nt: TGTGCCAGCAGCTTAAATGCAGGGATGGAAGGCTACACCTTC
abundance: -; j_gene: TRBJ2-1; d_gene: TRBD2; v_gene: TRBV19; CDR3aa: CASSIVTSGHNEQFF; CDR3nt: TGTGCCAGTAGTATAGTCACTAGCGGACACAATGAGCAGTTCTTC
abundance: few; j_gene: TRBJ1-6; d_gene: TRBD1; v_gene: TRBV6-5; CDR3aa: CASSFRTGGNSPLHF; CDR3nt: TGTGCCAGCAGTTTTAGGACAGGGGGGAATTCACCCCTCCACTTT
abundance: -; j_gene: TRBJ1-5; d_gene: -; v_gene: TRBV19; CDR3aa: CASSNGVYSNQPQHF; CDR3nt: TGTGCCAGTAGTAATGGGGTCTATAGCAATCAGCCCCAGCATTTT
abundance: -; j_gene: TRBJ1-4; d_gene: -; v_gene: TRBV5-4; CDR3aa: CASSLSGTTEKLFF; CDR3nt: TGTGCCAGCAGCTTGTCAGGGACCACCGAAAAACTGTTTTTT
abundance: -; j_gene: TRBJ1-2; d_gene: -; v_gene: TRBV2; CDR3aa: CASSGPLAGSGYTF; CDR3nt: TGTGCCAGCAGTGGGCCGCTTGCGGGCAGCGGCTACACCTTC
abundance: few; j_gene: TRBJ2-5; d_gene: -; v_gene: TRBV5-5; CDR3aa: CASSLMWGDPETQYF; CDR3nt: TGTGCCAGCAGCTTGATGTGGGGAGACCCAGAGACCCAGTACTTC
abundance: few; j_gene: TRBJ1-1; d_gene: -; v_gene: TRBV25-1; CDR3aa: CASSEFFIPGEIGSGNTEAFF; CDR3nt: TGTGCCAGCAGTGAATTTTTCATACCGGGGGAGATCGGTTCCGGGAACACTGAAGCTTTCTTT
abundance: -; j_gene: TRBJ2-2; d_gene: -; v_gene: TRBV12-3/TRBV12-4; CDR3aa: CASSYLLELAETSTGELFF; CDR3nt: TGTGCCAGCAGTTACCTCCTTGAACTTGCAGAAACGTCCACCGGGGAGCTGTTTTTT
abundance: few; j_gene: TRBJ1-1; d_gene: TRBD1; v_gene: TRBV12-3/TRBV12-4; CDR3aa: CASSLGGGQREAFF; CDR3nt: TGTGCCAGCAGTTTAGGGGGGGGACAGAGAGAAGCTTTCTTT
abundance: many; j_gene: TRBJ2-7; d_gene: TRBD1; v_gene: TRBV6-5; CDR3aa: CASSYSMARGLGEQYF; CDR3nt: TGTGCCAGCAGTTACTCTATGGCCAGGGGGCTGGGCGAGCAGTACTTC
abundance: -; j_gene: TRBJ2-2; d_gene: -; v_gene: TRBV14; CDR3aa: CASSQDLWGTGELFF; CDR3nt: TGTGCCAGCAGCCAAGACCTCTGGGGGACCGGGGAGCTGTTTTTT
abundance: few; j_gene: TRBJ2-2; d_gene: -; v_gene: TRBV5-1; CDR3aa: CASSLARRNTGELFF; CDR3nt: TGCGCCAGCAGCTTGGCACGGCGGAACACCGGGGAGCTGTTTTTT
abundance: few; j_gene: TRBJ1-1; d_gene: -; v_gene: TRBV15; CDR3aa: CATSLEVGVDTEAFF; CDR3nt: TGTGCCACCAGCCTAGAAGTGGGGGTCGACACTGAAGCTTTCTTT
abundance: few; j_gene: TRBJ1-5; d_gene: -; v_gene: TRBV6-1; CDR3aa: CASTKVSHQPQHF; CDR3nt: TGTGCCAGCACCAAAGTGAGCCATCAGCCCCAGCATTTT
abundance: few; j_gene: TRBJ1-2; d_gene: -; v_gene: TRBV15; CDR3aa: CATKSGTLNYGYTF; CDR3nt: TGTGCCACCAAATCCGGGACACTTAACTATGGCTACACCTTC
abundance: few; j_gene: TRBJ2-1; d_gene: -; v_gene: TRBV28; CDR3aa: CASSAAGTYNEQFF; CDR3nt: TGTGCCAGCAGTGCCGCCGGGACCTACAATGAGCAGTTCTTC
abundance: many; j_gene: TRBJ2-2; d_gene: -; v_gene: TRBV12-3/TRBV12-4; CDR3aa: CASSLGVGELFF; CDR3nt: TGTGCCAGCAGTTTAGGGGTCGGGGAGCTGTTTTTT
abundance: many; j_gene: TRBJ2-3; d_gene: -; v_gene: TRBV7-2; CDR3aa: CASSLYPDPSTDTQYF; CDR3nt: TGTGCCAGCAGCTTATATCCGGATCCTAGCACAGATACGCAGTATTTT
abundance: few; j_gene: TRBJ2-7; d_gene: -; v_gene: TRBV10-3; CDR3aa: CAISESSAYEQYF; CDR3nt: TGTGCCATCAGTGAGTCGTCTGCCTACGAGCAGTACTTC
abundance: -; j_gene: TRBJ2-5; d_gene: -; v_gene: TRBV29-1; CDR3aa: CSVEDVTPQVDVETQYF; CDR3nt: TGCAGCGTTGAAGATGTCACCCCCCAGGTAGATGTGGAGACCCAGTACTTC
abundance: few; j_gene: TRBJ2-1; d_gene: -; v_gene: TRBV6-1; CDR3aa: CASSERGNDGTLEQFF; CDR3nt: TGTGCCAGCAGTGAACGCGGGAACGACGGGACGCTGGAGCAGTTCTTC
abundance: few; j_gene: TRBJ2-3; d_gene: TRBD1; v_gene: TRBV6-5; CDR3aa: CASSYGQATDTQYF; CDR3nt: TGTGCCAGCAGTTATGGACAGGCCACAGATACGCAGTATTTT
abundance: -; j_gene: TRBJ2-6; d_gene: -; v_gene: TRBV4-3; CDR3aa: CASSQEYSGANVLTF; CDR3nt: TGCGCCAGCAGCCAAGAGTACTCTGGGGCCAACGTCCTGACTTTC
abundance: -; j_gene: TRBJ2-3; d_gene: -; v_gene: TRBV7-2; CDR3aa: CASSLWILDTQYF; CDR3nt: TGTGCCAGCAGCCTCTGGATTCTGGATACGCAGTATTTT
abundance: many; j_gene: TRBJ2-1; d_gene: TRBD1; v_gene: TRBV5-6; CDR3aa: CASSLQQGLYNEQFF; CDR3nt: TGTGCCAGCAGCTTACAACAGGGGTTATACAATGAGCAGTTCTTC
abundance: -; j_gene: TRBJ2-1; d_gene: TRBD2; v_gene: TRBV4-3; CDR3aa: CASSQVVLAGGGNDVQFF; CDR3nt: TGCGCCAGCAGCCAAGTTGTTCTAGCGGGGGGGGGTAATGACGTCCAGTTCTTC
abundance: many; j_gene: TRBJ2-3; d_gene: -; v_gene: TRBV12-3/TRBV12-4; CDR3aa: CASRLTSTDTQYF; CDR3nt: TGTGCCAGCAGGCTGACTAGCACAGATACGCAGTATTTT
abundance: -; j_gene: TRBJ1-2; d_gene: TRBD1; v_gene: TRBV2; CDR3aa: CATQTGDYGYTF; CDR3nt: TGTGCCACCCAGACAGGGGACTATGGCTACACCTTC
abundance: many; j_gene: TRBJ1-1; d_gene: -; v_gene: TRBV5-6; CDR3aa: CASSLDFDTEAFF; CDR3nt: TGTGCCAGCAGCTTGGACTTTGACACTGAAGCTTTCTTT
abundance: -; j_gene: TRBJ2-3; d_gene: TRBD1; v_gene: TRBV5-4; CDR3aa: CASSSTGQGPYSTDTQYF; CDR3nt: TGTGCCAGCAGCTCAACCGGACAGGGCCCTTATAGCACAGATACGCAGTATTTT
abundance: many; j_gene: TRBJ1-4; d_gene: TRBD1; v_gene: TRBV6-1; CDR3aa: CASSVTGTGGAGASNEKLFF; CDR3nt: TGTGCCAGCAGCGTCACCGGGACAGGGGGCGCCGGGGCTTCTAATGAAAAACTGTTTTTT
abundance: -; j_gene: TRBJ2-1; d_gene: -; v_gene: TRBV7-3; CDR3aa: CASSVMGEQFF; CDR3nt: TGTGCCAGCAGCGTAATGGGTGAGCAGTTCTTC
abundance: many; j_gene: TRBJ2-2; d_gene: TRBD2; v_gene: TRBV12-3/TRBV12-4; CDR3aa: CASSLGLAGTGELFF; CDR3nt: TGTGCCAGCAGCTTGGGCCTAGCGGGGACCGGGGAGCTGTTTTTT
abundance: -; j_gene: TRBJ2-5; d_gene: -; v_gene: TRBV18; CDR3aa: CASSRDLQETQYF; CDR3nt: TGTGCCAGCTCTCGGGACCTCCAAGAGACCCAGTACTTC
abundance: many; j_gene: TRBJ2-5; d_gene: TRBD2; v_gene: TRBV7-8; CDR3aa: CASSLARQSRRGGETQYF; CDR3nt: TGTGCCAGCAGCTTAGCGCGTCAATCAAGGAGGGGAGGGGAGACCCAGTACTTC
abundance: -; j_gene: TRBJ1-6; d_gene: -; v_gene: TRBV6-1; CDR3aa: CASSEALQNDNSPLHF; CDR3nt: TGTGCCAGCAGTGAAGCGCTTCAGAACGATAATTCACCCCTCCACTTT
abundance: few; j_gene: TRBJ2-3; d_gene: -; v_gene: TRBV29-1; CDR3aa: CSVLSRTDTQYF; CDR3nt: TGCAGCGTTCTGTCTCGCACAGATACGCAGTATTTT
abundance: -; j_gene: TRBJ2-3; d_gene: TRBD2; v_gene: TRBV7-2; CDR3aa: CATNRGTSGGATDTQYF; CDR3nt: TGTGCCACTAACCGAGGGACTAGCGGGGGTGCAACAGATACGCAGTATTTT
abundance: -; j_gene: TRBJ2-7; d_gene: TRBD1; v_gene: TRBV20-1; CDR3aa: CSAQQGTNEQYF; CDR3nt: TGCAGTGCCCAACAGGGGACGAACGAGCAGTACTTC